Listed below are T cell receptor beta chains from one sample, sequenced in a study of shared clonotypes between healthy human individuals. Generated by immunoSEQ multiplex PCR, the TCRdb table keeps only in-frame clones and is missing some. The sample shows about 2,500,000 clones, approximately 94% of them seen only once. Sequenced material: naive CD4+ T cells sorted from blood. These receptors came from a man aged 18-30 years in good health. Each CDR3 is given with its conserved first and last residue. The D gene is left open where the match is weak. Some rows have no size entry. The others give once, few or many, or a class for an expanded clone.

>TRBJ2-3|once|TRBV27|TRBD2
CASSDPRLAGTDTQYF
TGTGCCAGCAGTGACCCCCGACTAGCGGGGACAGATACGCAGTATTTT
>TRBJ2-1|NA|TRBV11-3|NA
CASSLEAGLNEQFF
TGTGCCAGCAGCTTAGAGGCTGGTTTGAATGAGCAGTTCTTC
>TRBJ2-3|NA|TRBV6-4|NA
CASSTGDGGGLTTQYF
TGTGCCAGCAGCACCGGGGACGGCGGTGGGCTGACTACGCAGTATTTT
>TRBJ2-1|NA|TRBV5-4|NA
CASSLDPSSYNEQFF
TGTGCCAGCAGCCTCGACCCGAGCTCCTACAATGAGCAGTTCTTC
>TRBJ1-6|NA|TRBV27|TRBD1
CASSLFLPGQASYNSPLHF
TGTGCCAGCAGTTTATTCCTCCCGGGACAGGCCTCCTATAATTCACCCCTCCACTTT
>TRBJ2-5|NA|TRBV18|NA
CASSQGCRGSTQYF
TGTGCCAGCTCACAGGGTTGCCGGGGGTCGACCCAGTACTTC
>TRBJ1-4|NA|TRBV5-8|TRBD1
CASTWRQGGEKLFF
TGTGCCAGCACCTGGAGACAGGGAGGAGAAAAACTGTTTTTT
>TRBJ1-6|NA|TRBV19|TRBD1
CASRTGTGFSPLHF
TGTGCCAGCCGTACCGGGACAGGGTTTTCACCCCTCCACTTT
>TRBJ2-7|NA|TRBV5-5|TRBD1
CASSLTGTVRYEQYF
TGTGCCAGCAGCTTAACCGGGACAGTCCGTTACGAGCAGTACTTC
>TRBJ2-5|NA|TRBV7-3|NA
CASSVAPQETQYF
TGTGCCAGCAGTGTAGCACCTCAAGAGACCCAGTACTTC
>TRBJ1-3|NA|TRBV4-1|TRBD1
CASSQDPGTGGNTIYF
TGCGCCAGCAGCCAAGATCCCGGGACAGGTGGAAACACCATATATTTT
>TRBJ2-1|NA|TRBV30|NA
CAWNLPPTLPSYNEQFF
TGTGCCTGGAATCTACCTCCGACCCTACCTTCCTACAATGAGCAGTTCTTC
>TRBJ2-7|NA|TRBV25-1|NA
CATRDWEYEQYF
TGTGCCACCAGGGATTGGGAGTACGAGCAGTACTTC
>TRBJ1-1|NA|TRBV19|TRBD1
CASSILPGGGTEAFF
TGTGCCAGTAGTATACTGCCAGGGGGCGGCACTGAAGCTTTCTTT
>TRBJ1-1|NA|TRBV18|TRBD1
CASSYGQGANTEAFF
TGTGCCAGCTCCTACGGTCAGGGGGCGAACACTGAAGCTTTCTTT
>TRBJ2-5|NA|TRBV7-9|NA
CASSLAGGETQYF
TGTGCCAGCAGCTTAGCTGGTGGGGAGACCCAGTACTTC
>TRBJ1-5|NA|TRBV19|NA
CASSPRTDSLPQHF
TGTGCCAGTAGTCCTAGAACGGACTCCTTGCCCCAGCATTTT
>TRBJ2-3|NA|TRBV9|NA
CASSVEDGRLTDTQYF
TGTGCCAGCAGCGTAGAGGACGGACGGCTCACAGATACGCAGTATTTT
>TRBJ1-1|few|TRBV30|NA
CAWSALTADTEAFF
TGTGCCTGGAGTGCGCTGACTGCCGACACTGAAGCTTTCTTT
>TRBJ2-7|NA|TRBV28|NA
CASLPTAASGTYEQYF
TGTGCCAGCCTCCCTACCGCCGCATCAGGGACCTACGAGCAGTACTTC
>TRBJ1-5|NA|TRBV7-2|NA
CASSSAWGPNQPQHF
TGTGCCAGCAGCTCCGCATGGGGTCCCAATCAGCCCCAGCATTTT
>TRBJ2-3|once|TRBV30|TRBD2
CARSGGAVGPDTQYF
TGTGCCCGTAGCGGGGGGGCAGTCGGCCCAGATACGCAGTATTTT
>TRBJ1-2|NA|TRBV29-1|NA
CSVERRVDGYTF
TGCAGCGTTGAACGGAGGGTTGATGGCTACACCTTC
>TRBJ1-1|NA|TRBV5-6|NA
CASSYGGVNTEAFF
TGTGCCAGCAGCTACGGGGGGGTGAACACTGAAGCTTTCTTT
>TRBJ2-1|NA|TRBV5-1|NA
CASAPGTYNEQFF
TGCGCCAGCGCTCCAGGGACGTACAATGAGCAGTTCTTC
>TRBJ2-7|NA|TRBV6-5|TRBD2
CASSYSLAGGYEQYF
TGTGCCAGCAGTTACTCATTAGCGGGAGGCTACGAGCAGTACTTC
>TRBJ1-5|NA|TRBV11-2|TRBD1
CASSPGTGIGPQHF
TGTGCCAGCAGCCCTGGGACAGGGATAGGGCCCCAGCATTTT
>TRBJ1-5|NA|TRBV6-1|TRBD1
CASSAEQGGQPQHF
TGTGCCAGCAGCGCAGAACAGGGGGGTCAGCCCCAGCATTTT
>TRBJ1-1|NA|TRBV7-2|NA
CASSLFGDNTEAFF
TGTGCCAGCAGCTTATTTGGGGACAACACTGAAGCTTTCTTT
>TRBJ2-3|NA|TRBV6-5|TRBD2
CASSYSLAGGVDTQYF
TGTGCCAGCAGTTACTCGCTAGCGGGAGGGGTAGATACGCAGTATTTT
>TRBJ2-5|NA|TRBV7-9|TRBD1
CASSLGTGGETQYF
TGTGCCAGCAGCCTCGGGACAGGGGGTGAGACCCAGTACTTC
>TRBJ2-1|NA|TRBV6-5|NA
CASSWDLNNEQFF
TGTGCCAGCAGTTGGGACTTAAACAATGAGCAGTTCTTC
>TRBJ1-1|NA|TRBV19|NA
CASIQSGNTEAFF
TGTGCCAGTATTCAGTCAGGAAACACTGAAGCTTTCTTT
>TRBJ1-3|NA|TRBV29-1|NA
CSVGATSGNTIYF
TGCAGCGTTGGCGCCACCTCTGGAAACACCATATATTTT
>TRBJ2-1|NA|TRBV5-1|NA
CASSLGLINEQFF
TGCGCCAGCAGCTTAGGGCTCATCAATGAGCAGTTCTTC
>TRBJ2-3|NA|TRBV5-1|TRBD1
CASSGGQGFADTQYF
TGCGCCAGCAGCGGGGGACAGGGGTTTGCAGATACGCAGTATTTT
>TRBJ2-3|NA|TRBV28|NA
CASSQPSELTDTQYF
TGTGCCAGCAGCCAGCCTAGCGAACTCACAGATACGCAGTATTTT
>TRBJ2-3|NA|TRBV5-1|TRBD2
CASSLTSGKTDTQYF
TGCGCCAGCAGCTTGACTAGCGGGAAAACAGATACGCAGTATTTT
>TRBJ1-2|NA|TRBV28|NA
CASSSLSGYTF
TGTGCCAGCAGTTCTCTTAGTGGCTACACCTTC
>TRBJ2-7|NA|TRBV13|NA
CASSPRGRGPSHEQYF
TGTGCCAGCAGCCCCAGGGGGAGGGGCCCAAGCCACGAGCAGTACTTC
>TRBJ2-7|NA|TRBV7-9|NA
CASSLEYYPYEQYF
TGTGCCAGCAGCCTCGAGTATTACCCCTACGAGCAGTACTTC